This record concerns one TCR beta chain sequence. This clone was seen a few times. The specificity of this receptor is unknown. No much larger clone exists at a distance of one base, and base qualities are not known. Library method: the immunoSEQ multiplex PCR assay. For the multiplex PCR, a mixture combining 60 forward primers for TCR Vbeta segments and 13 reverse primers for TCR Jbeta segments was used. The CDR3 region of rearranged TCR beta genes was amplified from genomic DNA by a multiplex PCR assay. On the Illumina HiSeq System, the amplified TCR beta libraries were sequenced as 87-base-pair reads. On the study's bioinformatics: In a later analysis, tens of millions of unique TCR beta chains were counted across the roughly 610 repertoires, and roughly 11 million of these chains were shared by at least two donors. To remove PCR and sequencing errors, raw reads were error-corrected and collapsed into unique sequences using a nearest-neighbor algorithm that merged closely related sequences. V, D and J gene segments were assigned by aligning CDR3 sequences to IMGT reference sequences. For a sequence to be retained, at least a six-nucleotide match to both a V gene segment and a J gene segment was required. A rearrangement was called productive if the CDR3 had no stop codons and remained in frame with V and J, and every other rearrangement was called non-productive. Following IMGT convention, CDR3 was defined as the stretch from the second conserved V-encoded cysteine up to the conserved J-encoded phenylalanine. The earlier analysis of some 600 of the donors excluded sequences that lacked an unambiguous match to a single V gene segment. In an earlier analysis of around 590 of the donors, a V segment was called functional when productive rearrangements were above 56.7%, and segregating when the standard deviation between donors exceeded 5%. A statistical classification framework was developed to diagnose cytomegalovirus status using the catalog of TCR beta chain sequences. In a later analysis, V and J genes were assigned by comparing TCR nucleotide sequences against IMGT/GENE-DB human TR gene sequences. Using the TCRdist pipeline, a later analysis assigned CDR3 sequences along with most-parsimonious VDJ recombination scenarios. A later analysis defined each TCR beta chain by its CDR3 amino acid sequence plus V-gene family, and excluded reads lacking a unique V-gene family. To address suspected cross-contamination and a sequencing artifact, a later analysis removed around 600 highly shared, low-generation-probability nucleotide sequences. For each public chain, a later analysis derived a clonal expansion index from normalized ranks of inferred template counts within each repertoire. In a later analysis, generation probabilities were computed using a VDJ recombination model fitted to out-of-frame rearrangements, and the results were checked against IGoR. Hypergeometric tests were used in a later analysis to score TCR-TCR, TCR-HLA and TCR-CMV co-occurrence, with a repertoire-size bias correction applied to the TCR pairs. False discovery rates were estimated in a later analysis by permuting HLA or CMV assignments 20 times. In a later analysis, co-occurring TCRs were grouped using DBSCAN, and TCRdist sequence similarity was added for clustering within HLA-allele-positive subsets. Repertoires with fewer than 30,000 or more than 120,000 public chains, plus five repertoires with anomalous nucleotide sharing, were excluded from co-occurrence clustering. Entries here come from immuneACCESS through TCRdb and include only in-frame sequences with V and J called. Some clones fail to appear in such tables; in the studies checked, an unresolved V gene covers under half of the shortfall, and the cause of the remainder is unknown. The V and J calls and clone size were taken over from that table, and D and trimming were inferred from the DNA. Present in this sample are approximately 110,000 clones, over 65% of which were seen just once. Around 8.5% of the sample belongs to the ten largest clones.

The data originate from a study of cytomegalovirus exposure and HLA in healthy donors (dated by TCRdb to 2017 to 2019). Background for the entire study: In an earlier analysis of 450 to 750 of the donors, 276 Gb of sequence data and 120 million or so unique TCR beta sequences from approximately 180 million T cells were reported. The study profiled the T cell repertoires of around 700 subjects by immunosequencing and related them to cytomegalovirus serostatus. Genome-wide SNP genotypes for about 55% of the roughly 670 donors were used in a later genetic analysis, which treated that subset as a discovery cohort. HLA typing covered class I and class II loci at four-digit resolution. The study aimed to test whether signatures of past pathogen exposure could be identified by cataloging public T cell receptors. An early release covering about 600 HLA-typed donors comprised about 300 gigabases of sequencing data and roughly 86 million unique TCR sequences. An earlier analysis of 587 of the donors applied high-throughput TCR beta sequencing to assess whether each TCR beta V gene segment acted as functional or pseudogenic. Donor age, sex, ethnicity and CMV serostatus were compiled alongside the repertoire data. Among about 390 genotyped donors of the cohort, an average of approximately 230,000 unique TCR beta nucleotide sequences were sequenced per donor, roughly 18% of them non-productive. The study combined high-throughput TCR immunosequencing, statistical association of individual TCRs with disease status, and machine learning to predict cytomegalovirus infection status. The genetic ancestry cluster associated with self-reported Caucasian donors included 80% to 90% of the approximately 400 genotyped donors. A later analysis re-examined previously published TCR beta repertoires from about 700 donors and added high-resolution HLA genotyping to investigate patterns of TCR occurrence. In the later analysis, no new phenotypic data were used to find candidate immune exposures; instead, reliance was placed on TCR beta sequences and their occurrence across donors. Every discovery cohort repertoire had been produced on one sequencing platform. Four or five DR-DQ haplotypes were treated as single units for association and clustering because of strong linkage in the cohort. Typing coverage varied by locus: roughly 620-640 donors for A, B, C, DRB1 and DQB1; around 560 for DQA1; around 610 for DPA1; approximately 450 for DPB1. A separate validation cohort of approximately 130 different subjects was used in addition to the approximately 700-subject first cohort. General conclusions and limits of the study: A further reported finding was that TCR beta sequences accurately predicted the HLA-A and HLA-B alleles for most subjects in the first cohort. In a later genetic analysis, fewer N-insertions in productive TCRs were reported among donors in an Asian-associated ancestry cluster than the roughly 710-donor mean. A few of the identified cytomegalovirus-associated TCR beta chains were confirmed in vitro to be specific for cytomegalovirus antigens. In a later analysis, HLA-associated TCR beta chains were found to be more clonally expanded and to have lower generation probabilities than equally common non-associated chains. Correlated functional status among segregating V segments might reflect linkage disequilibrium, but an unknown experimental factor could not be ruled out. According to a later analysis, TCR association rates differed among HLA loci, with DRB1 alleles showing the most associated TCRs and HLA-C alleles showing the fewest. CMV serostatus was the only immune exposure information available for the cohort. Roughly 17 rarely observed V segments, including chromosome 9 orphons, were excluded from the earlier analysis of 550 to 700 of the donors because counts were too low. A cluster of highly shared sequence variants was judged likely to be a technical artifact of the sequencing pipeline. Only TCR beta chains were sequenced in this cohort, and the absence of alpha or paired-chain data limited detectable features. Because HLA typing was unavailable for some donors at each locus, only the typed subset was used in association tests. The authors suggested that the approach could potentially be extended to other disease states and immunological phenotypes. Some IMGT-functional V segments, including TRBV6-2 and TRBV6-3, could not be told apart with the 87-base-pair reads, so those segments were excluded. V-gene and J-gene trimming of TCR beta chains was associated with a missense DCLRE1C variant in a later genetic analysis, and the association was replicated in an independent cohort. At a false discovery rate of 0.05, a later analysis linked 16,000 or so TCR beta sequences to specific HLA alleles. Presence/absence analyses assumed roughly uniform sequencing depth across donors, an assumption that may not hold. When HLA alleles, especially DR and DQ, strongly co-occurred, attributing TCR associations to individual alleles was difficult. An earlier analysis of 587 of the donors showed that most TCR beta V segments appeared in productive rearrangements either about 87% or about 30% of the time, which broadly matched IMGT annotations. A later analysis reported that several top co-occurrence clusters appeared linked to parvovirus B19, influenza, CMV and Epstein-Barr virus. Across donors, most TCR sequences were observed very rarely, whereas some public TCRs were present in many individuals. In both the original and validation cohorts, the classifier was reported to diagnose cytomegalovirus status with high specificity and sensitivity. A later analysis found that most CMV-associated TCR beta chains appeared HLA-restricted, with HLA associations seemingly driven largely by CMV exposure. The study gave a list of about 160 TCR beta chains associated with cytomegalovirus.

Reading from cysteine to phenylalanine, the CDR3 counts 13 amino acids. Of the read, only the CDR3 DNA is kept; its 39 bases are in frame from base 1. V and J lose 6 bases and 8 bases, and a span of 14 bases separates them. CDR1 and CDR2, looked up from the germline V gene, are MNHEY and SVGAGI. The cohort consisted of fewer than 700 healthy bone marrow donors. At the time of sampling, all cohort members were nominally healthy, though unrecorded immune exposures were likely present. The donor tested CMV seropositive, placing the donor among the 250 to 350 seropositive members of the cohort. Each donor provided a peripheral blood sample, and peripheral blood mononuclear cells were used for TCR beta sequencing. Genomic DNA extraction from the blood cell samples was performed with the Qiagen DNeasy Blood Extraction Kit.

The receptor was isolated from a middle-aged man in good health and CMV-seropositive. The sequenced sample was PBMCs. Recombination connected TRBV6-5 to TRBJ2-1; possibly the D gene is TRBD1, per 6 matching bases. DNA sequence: TGTGCCAGCAGGACGCTCAGGGGCCATGAGCAGTTCTTC. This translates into CASRTLRGHEQFF.